The T cell receptor beta chain described here comes from a study of T cells in Graves' hyperthyroidism and ophthalmopathy. Regions amplified from RNA transcripts were the TCR beta CDR3 regions. HTBI primers were the set used in a first-round RT-PCR of the TCR CDR3. TCRdb used MiXCR to reprocess the multiplex PCR reads, holding one entry per CDR3 protein. Here the sample spans 300,000 to 450,000 distinct CDR3 sequences, less than 20% being singletons. This clonotype was seen repeatedly, ten times or more. Trimming at V came to 0 bases and at J to 3 bases, leaving 13 bases not matched to a gene. The CDR3 is made up of 18 amino acids. Germline V CDR1 and CDR2: DFQATT, SNEGSKA (reference sequence).

The chain links TRBV20-1 to TRBJ2-3; TRBD2 matches at 9 bases. The origin of this receptor is a woman younger than 30 with Graves' hyperthyroidism that later progressed to Graves' ophthalmopathy. Sample: blood. CDR3 DNA sequence: TGCAGTGCTAGAGACGAAGAGGGCGGGAGGGTTAGAACAGATACGCAGTATTTT. Protein product: CSARDEEGGRVRTDTQYF.